Listed below are T cell receptor beta chains from one sample, sequenced in a study of T cell repertoires in cytomegalovirus infection. One entry per CDR3 protein, called by TCRdb with MiXCR from the reads. Of 680,000 or so distinct CDR3 sequences detected, about 40% appear once; the ten largest clones hold about 2.8%. The sequenced sample consisted of PBMCs. These receptors all stem from a human donor in good health (CMV status not recorded). Some clones in this sample may be carry-over from other donors' samples. Each CDR3 is given with its conserved first and last residue. The D gene is left open where the match is weak. Clone size is stated in some rows and not others, as once, few, many or a class when expanded.

V gene,clone size,J gene,D gene,CDR3 protein,CDR3 DNA
TRBV7-6,many,TRBJ2-3,TRBD2,CASSLAGGITDTQYF,TGTGCCAGCAGCTTAGCGGGGGGGATCACAGATACGCAGTATTTT
TRBV14,.,TRBJ1-1,TRBD1,CASSPRQGAVTEAFF,TGTGCCAGCAGTCCCAGACAGGGGGCAGTCACTGAAGCTTTCTTT
TRBV19,few,TRBJ1-5,.,CAISPLGGGNQPQHF,TGTGCCATCTCCCCTTTGGGCGGAGGCAATCAGCCCCAGCATTTT
TRBV28,few,TRBJ2-1,TRBD2,CASSQSPAGAYNEQFF,TGTGCCAGCAGCCAAAGCCCAGCGGGGGCCTACAATGAGCAGTTCTTC
TRBV7-6,.,TRBJ2-3,.,CASSRKSVDTTSF,TGTGCCAGCAGCCGGAAGAGTGTTGATACGACGTCTTTT
TRBV2,once,TRBJ2-3,.,CASSEYGTSTDTQYF,TGTGCCAGCAGTGAATACGGGACTAGCACAGATACGCAGTATTTT
TRBV5-1,.,TRBJ2-6,TRBD2,CASSWTSGISGANVLTF,TGCGCCAGCAGCTGGACTAGCGGGATCTCTGGGGCCAACGTCCTGACTTTC
TRBV7-2,many,TRBJ2-7,.,CASSWGRGSTEQYF,TGTGCCAGCAGTTGGGGACGGGGGAGCACCGAGCAGTACTTC
TRBV7-3,many,TRBJ1-1,.,CASSRSPGTTTEAFF,TGTGCCAGCAGCCGCAGTCCCGGGACAACCACTGAAGCTTTCTTT
TRBV28,.,TRBJ1-1,.,CASSFAAAYTEAFF,TGTGCCAGCAGTTTTGCGGCAGCCTACACTGAAGCTTTCTTT
TRBV7-2,.,TRBJ2-2,.,CASSSSWTFERFF,TGTGCCAGCAGCTCTTCGTGGACCTTTGAGCGGTTTTTT